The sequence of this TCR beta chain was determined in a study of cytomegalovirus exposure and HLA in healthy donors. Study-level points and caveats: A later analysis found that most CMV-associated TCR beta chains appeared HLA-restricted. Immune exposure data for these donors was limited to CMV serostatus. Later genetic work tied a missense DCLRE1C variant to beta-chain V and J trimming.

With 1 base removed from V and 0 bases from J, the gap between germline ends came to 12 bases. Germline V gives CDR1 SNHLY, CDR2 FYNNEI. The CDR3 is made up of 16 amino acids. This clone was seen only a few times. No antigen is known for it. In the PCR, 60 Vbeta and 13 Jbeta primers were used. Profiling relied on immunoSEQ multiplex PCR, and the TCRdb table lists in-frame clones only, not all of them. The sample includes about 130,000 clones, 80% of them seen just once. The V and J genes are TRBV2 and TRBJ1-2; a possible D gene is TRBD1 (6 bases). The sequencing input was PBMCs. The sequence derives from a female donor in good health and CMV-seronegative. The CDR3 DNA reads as TGTGCCAGCAGTGAAGGGGCCCAGGGGACTAACTATGGCTACACCTTC. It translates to CASSEGAQGTNYGYTF. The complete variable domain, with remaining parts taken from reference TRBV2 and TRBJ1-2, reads EPEVTQTPSHQVTQMGQEVILRCVPISNHLYFYWYRQILGQKVEFLVSFYNNEISEKSEIFDDQFSVERPDGSNFTLKIRSTKLEDSAMYFCASSEGAQGTNYGYTFGSGTRLTVV.